The next 24 T cell receptor beta chains were all read from a single sample in a study of CD8+ T cells in alopecia areata. cDNA serving as the sequencing template came from extracted, reverse transcribed RNA. Sequencing used immunoSEQ multiplex PCR; TCRdb keeps in-frame clones, though not all of them. This sample has over 100,000 clones; around 50% occur once, and the top ten carry roughly an eighth. Treatment reported: oral pan-JAK inhibitor, 5-10 mg twice daily. The specimen was CD8+ T cells sorted from blood, collected at week 24, from a patient treated with tofacitinib. These receptors were collected from a human donor with alopecia areata.

V gene TRBV7-8 combines with J gene TRBJ2-1; the D gene is possibly TRBD2 (6 bases). Germline V gene sequence: CDR1 SGHVS, CDR2 FQNEAQ. The CDR3 has 14 residues. The V and J ends lost 5 bases and 7 bases respectively, with 15 bases between them. The CDR3 sequence is CASSLRLEWNEQFF. The DNA for the CDR3 is TGTGCCAGCAGCCTTCGACTAGAGTGGAATGAGCAGTTCTTC.

This clone was observed a handful of times. J is TRBJ2-1 and V is TRBV30, with a tentative D call TRBD2 (7 bases). Germline V gene data show CDR1 as GTSNPN and CDR2 as SVGIG (reference sequence). The V end lost 2 bases, the J end lost 8 bases, and 10 bases lay between the germline ends. CDR3 length: 12 residues. CDR3 region: CAWSYGGHEQFF. Here the CDR3 DNA reads TGTGCCTGGAGTTACGGGGGGCATGAGCAGTTCTTC.

This chain joins TRBV15 and TRBJ1-6; maybe TRBD1 (5 bases). CDR1 and CDR2 (germline): LNHNV, YYDKDF (reference sequence). The CDR3 loop spans 16 amino acids. Trimming took 0 bases from V and 6 from J, leaving 12 bases between them. This CDR3 is CATSRDAAGLNSPLHF. The CDR3 bases are TGTGCCACCAGCAGAGATGCGGCAGGGCTTAATTCACCCCTCCACTTT.

This chain joins TRBV5-6 and TRBJ2-3, with 11 bases that match TRBD2. V trimming: 0 bases; J trimming: 2 bases; junction bases outside the gene matches: 2. CDR3 length equals 16 residues. CDR1 is SGHDT, CDR2 YYEEEE, per germline. CDR3 DNA sequence: TGTGCCAGCAGCTTGGGACTAGCGGGGTTCACAGATACGCAGTATTTT. Its protein product is CASSLGLAGFTDTQYF.

V is TRBV19 and J is TRBJ1-1, with 8 bases matching TRBD1. The CDR3 consists of 13 residues. After removal of 9 bases from V and 0 bases from J, the junction contained 3 bases not matched to a gene. CDR1 and CDR2 from the germline V gene are LNHDA and SQIVND (reference sequence). The CDR3 protein is CASGQGLNTEAFF. CDR3 in DNA: TGTGCCAGCGGACAGGGCCTGAACACTGAAGCTTTCTTT.

V is TRBV6-1 and J is TRBJ1-1; no clear D. V shed 3 bases and J shed 1 base, with 6 bases lying between them. The CDR3 runs 13 residues. Per germline, CDR1 MNHNS and CDR2 SASEGT. Here the CDR3 reads CASSDFGNTEAFF. CDR3 nucleotide sequence: TGTGCCAGCAGTGACTTTGGGAACACTGAAGCTTTCTTT.

This clone was found a few times. The rearrangement uses TRBV10-3 and TRBJ1-2; no definite D call. CDR1 ENHRY and CDR2 SYGVKD come from the germline V gene. Trimming took off 3 bases at V and 5 bases at J, with 19 bases between the two ends. The CDR3 loop spans 16 amino acids. CDR3 in amino acids: CAISDPPSANAYGYTF. CDR3 bases: TGTGCCATCAGTGACCCCCCAAGCGCGAACGCTTATGGCTACACCTTC.

The V gene is TRBV4-1, the J gene TRBJ1-1; D is undetermined. Looked up from germline, CDR1 is MGHRA and CDR2 is YSYEKL. V was clipped by 0 bases and J by 3 bases, with 11 bases between them. The CDR3 runs to 15 residues. The CDR3 spells CASSQDRRQDTEAFF. Written as DNA, the CDR3 is TGCGCCAGCAGCCAAGACAGACGCCAGGACACTGAAGCTTTCTTT.

J is TRBJ2-4 and V is TRBV10-3; tentative D call: TRBD2 (6 bases). Trimming removed 6 bases at V and 4 bases at J, with 13 bases between. Germline V lookup: CDR1 ENHRY, CDR2 SYGVKD. The CDR3 has 14 residues. CDR3 residues: CAISLHGGKNIQYF. In DNA form, the CDR3 reads TGTGCCATCAGCCTACACGGGGGTAAAAACATTCAGTACTTC.

This clone was counted a single time. The chain is built from TRBV5-6 and TRBJ2-7, with 9 bases matching TRBD2. The J segment lost 2 bases and the V segment lost 1 base, leaving 4 bases of the junction unmatched. The CDR3 covers 15 residues. Germline V gives CDR1 SGHDT, CDR2 YYEEEE. CDR3 nucleotides: TGTGCCAGCAGCTTGATGACTAGCGGAACCTACGAGCAGTACTTC. Translating gives CASSLMTSGTYEQYF. Full variable domain (remainder filled in from reference TRBV5-6 and TRBJ2-7): DAGVTQSPTHLIKTRGQQVTLRCSPKSGHDTVSWYQQALGQGPQFIFQYYEEEERQRGNFPDRFSGHQFPNYSSELNVNALLLGDSALYLCASSLMTSGTYEQYFGPGTRLTVT.

The chain links TRBV5-6 to TRBJ2-7, with 9 bases matching TRBD2. The V gene's germline CDR1 is SGHDT and CDR2 YYEEEE. V was pared by 0 bases and J by 6 bases, with 10 bases of the junction left unmatched. The CDR3 consists of 16 residues. CDR3 sequence reads: CASSLGLAGKVGEQYF. CDR3 nucleotide sequence: TGTGCCAGCAGCTTGGGCCTAGCGGGGAAAGTGGGCGAGCAGTACTTC.

This rearrangement joins TRBV7-8 to TRBJ1-2; TRBD1 agrees at 8 bases. Germline V gene sequence: CDR1 SGHVS, CDR2 FQNEAQ. Trimming at V came to 4 bases and at J to 4 bases, leaving 5 bases not matched to a gene. There are 14 residues in the CDR3. The CDR3 spells CASSSTGEGYGYTF. The CDR3 bases are TGTGCCAGCAGCTCGACAGGGGAAGGCTATGGCTACACCTTC.

This clone turned up a few times. The chain carries TRBV7-9 and TRBJ2-7, with D perhaps matching TRBD1 (5 bases). V lost 5 bases, J lost 5 bases, and 10 bases lay in between. Germline CDR1 reads SEHNR; CDR2 reads FQNEAQ (reference sequence). The CDR3 length is 12 residues. For the CDR3, the DNA is TGTGCCAGCAGCCAGTGGGGCCACGAGCAGTACTTC. Its protein product is CASSQWGHEQYF.

This chain connects TRBV5-1 to TRBJ2-3; possibly TRBD1 for D (6 bases). The CDR3 covers 13 residues. Trimming took off 4 bases at V and 4 bases at J, with 10 bases between the two ends. Looked up from germline, CDR1 is SGHRS and CDR2 is YFSETQ. CDR3 nucleotides: TGCGCCAGCAGCGAACGGACAGCAGATACGCAGTATTTT. Translating gives CASSERTADTQYF.

CDR3 DNA: TGTGCCAGCAGTTCGTTCCCATGGGAGCAGTACTTC. Encoded protein: CASSSFPWEQYF. The chain has TRBV6-5 and TRBJ2-7; D is undetermined. V was pared by 4 bases and J by 7 bases, with 11 bases between. The germline V gene encodes CDR1 MNHEY and CDR2 SVGAGI. The length of the CDR3 is 12 residues.

This clone came up a few times. The J gene is TRBJ1-1, the V gene TRBV27; D remains ambiguous. The V gene lost 2 bases and the J gene lost 7 bases, with 8 bases spanning the gap. Germline V CDR1 and CDR2: MNHEY, SMNVEV (reference sequence). The CDR3 totals 12 residues. The CDR3 spells CASSLPSNEAFF. CDR3 DNA sequence: TGTGCCAGCAGTTTACCATCAAATGAAGCTTTCTTT.

The chain combines TRBV7-9 with TRBJ1-1; a weak D match, TRBD1 (5 bases). CDR1 SEHNR and CDR2 FQNEAQ come from the germline V gene (reference sequence). CDR3 size: 19 residues. Trimming pared 5 bases from V and 1 base from J, leaving 26 bases between. CDR3 residues: CASSPLDGAGFPTNTEAFF. In nucleotides, the CDR3 is TGTGCCAGCAGCCCCTTGGACGGGGCCGGTTTCCCAACGAACACTGAAGCTTTCTTT. The whole variable domain, remainder taken from reference TRBV7-9 and TRBJ1-1, is DTGVSQNPRHKITKRGQNVTFRCDPISEHNRLYWYRQTLGQGPEFLTYFQNEAQLEKSRLLSDRFSAERPKGSFSTLEIQRTEQGDSAMYLCASSPLDGAGFPTNTEAFFGQGTRLTVV.

The chain is built from TRBV10-3 and TRBJ1-2, with no clear D. Trimming pared 0 bases from V and 1 base from J, leaving 9 bases between. Germline V CDR1 and CDR2: ENHRY, SYGVKD. This CDR3 is built from 15 residues. As DNA, the CDR3 is TGTGCCATCAGTGAGTCGGAAGGAAGTAACTATGGCTACACCTTC. Its translation is CAISESEGSNYGYTF.

This clone was picked up one time. This sequence joins TRBV5-6 and TRBJ1-5; perhaps TRBD1 as D (6 bases). This CDR3 region has 15 residues. The V and J ends lost 4 bases and 7 bases respectively, with 18 bases between them. The germline V gene has CDR1 SGHDT and CDR2 YYEEEE. CDR3 nucleotides: TGTGCCAGCAGCCTTCGGGACAAGGGAGGACAGCCCCAGCATTTT. It encodes CASSLRDKGGQPQHF.

This clone was seen more than once but under ten times. The V and J genes are TRBV2 and TRBJ2-7, with D maybe TRBD2 (5 bases). The CDR3 runs to 13 residues. With 7 bases removed from V and 1 base from J, the gap between germline ends came to 11 bases. Germline loops: CDR1 SNHLY, CDR2 FYNNEI. CDR3 bases: TGTGCCAGCACCCCCCGGGGATCCTACGAGCAGTACTTC. This codes for CASTPRGSYEQYF.

The chain uses TRBV15 and TRBJ1-5; D is undetermined. This CDR3 is 15 amino acids long. Trimming shortened V by 1 base and J by 4 bases, and 11 bases separated the two germline ends. CDR1 is LNHNV and CDR2 is YYDKDF in the germline V gene (reference sequence). The CDR3 DNA reads as TGTGCCACCAGCAGAGTCCCAAGCAATAATCAGCCCCAGCATTTT. Encoded protein: CATSRVPSNNQPQHF. The variable domain in full, completed from reference TRBV15 and TRBJ1-5, reads DAMVIQNPRYQVTQFGKPVTLSCSQTLNHNVMYWYQQKSSQAPKLLFHYYDKDFNNEADTPDNFQSRRPNTSFCFLDIRSPGLGDTAMYLCATSRVPSNNQPQHFGDGTRLSIL.

This clone was recorded at least ten times. The chain employs TRBV14 and TRBJ2-1, with 7 bases fitting TRBD2. There are 17 residues in the CDR3. The V gene end was trimmed by 1 base and the J gene end by 8 bases; junction bases not matched to a gene: 14. The germline V gene encodes CDR1 SGHDN and CDR2 FVKESK. In DNA, the CDR3 is TGTGCCAGCAGCCAAGGAAAGGAAGGACCTGGGAGGGATGAGCAGTTCTTC. Translating gives CASSQGKEGPGRDEQFF.

This rearrangement joins TRBV4-2 to TRBJ1-3; weak D call: TRBD1 (6 bases). The CDR3 runs to 17 residues. Trimming pared 5 bases from V and 3 bases from J, leaving 20 bases between. From germline, CDR1 is LGHNA and CDR2 YNFKEQ. The CDR3 reads CASSELRGGVGGNTIYF. In DNA, the CDR3 is TGTGCCAGCAGCGAACTTAGGGGGGGAGTAGGTGGAAACACCATATATTTT.

V usage is TRBV6-1 and J usage is TRBJ2-7; 9 bases match TRBD2. V trimming: 0 bases; J trimming: 6 bases; junction bases outside the gene matches: 6. Germline V gene sequence: CDR1 MNHNS, CDR2 SASEGT. This CDR3 has 15 residues. This CDR3 is CASSEATGLATEQYF. DNA for the CDR3: TGTGCCAGCAGTGAAGCGACCGGACTAGCGACCGAGCAGTACTTC.